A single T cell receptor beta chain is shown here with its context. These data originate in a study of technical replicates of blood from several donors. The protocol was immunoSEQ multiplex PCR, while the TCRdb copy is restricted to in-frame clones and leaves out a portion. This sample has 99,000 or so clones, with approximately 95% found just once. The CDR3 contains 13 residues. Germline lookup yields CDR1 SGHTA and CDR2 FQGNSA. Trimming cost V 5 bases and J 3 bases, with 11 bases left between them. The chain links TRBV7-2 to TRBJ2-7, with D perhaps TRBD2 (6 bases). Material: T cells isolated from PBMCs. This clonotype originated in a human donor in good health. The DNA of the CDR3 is TGTGCCAGCAGCCCGGGACTTTACTACGAGCAGTACTTC. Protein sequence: CASSPGLYYEQYF.